This T cell receptor (beta chain) was recovered during a study of T cells in localized non-small cell lung cancer. Study outcomes and limitations: A higher density of T cells in blood coincided with extended overall survival. Sequence data derive from only one tumor region, so heterogeneity remains possible.

V dropped 4 bases and J dropped 4; count of bases not matched to a gene: 9. The CDR3 runs to 15 residues. Germline CDR1 is SEHNR and CDR2 is FQNEAQ (reference sequence). The table came from immunoSEQ multiplex PCR; TCRdb's copy has only in-frame clones and leaves some out. The sample holds about 33,000 clones, about four fifths seen once. By sample fraction, this clone is medium-sized (0.01 to 0.1%). The antigen is unknown. The input for sequencing was peripheral blood, taken before any cancer treatment. This clonotype was obtained from a male donor older than 55 with stage III squamous cell lung carcinoma. The chain couples TRBV7-9 to TRBJ1-2; 7 nucleotides match TRBD1. This CDR3 is CASSSLGTAVYGYTF. The CDR3 DNA follows: TGTGCCAGCAGCTCGCTCGGGACAGCCGTCTATGGCTACACCTTC.